This record looks at one TCR beta chain sequence and its context. Antigen: not known. This sample was included in a study of shared clonotypes between healthy human individuals. General study findings and limits: Estimated richness was generally greater in naive than memory subsets. The represented genetic and exposure-history diversity was limited by the small number of donors. Investigators expected sequencing depth to affect clonotype sharing among donors.

Profiled with immunoSEQ multiplex PCR; TCRdb holds only in-frame clones, not every one. The sample has roughly 1.5 million clones; 95% to 99% are singletons. CDR3 size: 11 residues. The germline CDR1 and CDR2 sequences are SGHVS and FQNEAQ. V was trimmed by 4 bases and J by 6 bases, leaving 7 bases between them. This TCR derives from a man aged 30 to 39 in good health. The sample taken for sequencing was naive CD4+ T cells sorted from blood. Subset specified: CD45RA+ positively selected. The chain combines TRBV7-8 with TRBJ2-7, with D hard to call. CDR3 protein: CASSSFSEQYF. The CDR3 DNA reads as TGTGCCAGCAGCTCCTTTTCCGAGCAGTACTTC.